This T cell receptor beta chain was profiled in a study of shared clonotypes between healthy human individuals. Study-wide background: Used for every donor were three CD4 naive, three CD4 memory, two CD8 naive and one CD8 memory plate.

CD45RO negativity and positive selection for CCR7 defined naive CD8 cells, a population that excluded terminally differentiated effector memory CD45RA+ cells. On this clone: Antigen specificity is unknown.

As processed by the authors: Junction-only sequences produced by ImmunoSEQ had no quality scores, so filtering differed. Data came from immunoSEQ multiplex PCR; TCRdb stores just in-frame clones and leaves some out. That table furnishes V, J and clone size, whereas the DNA furnished D and trimming. The sample has around 2,000,000 clones, roughly 91% seen once; the top ten hold roughly 1.7%. Findings and caveats of the study: Genetic and exposure-history diversity was limited by the small donor number. Large sequencing depth failed to make sorted-subset sequencing complete, rarefaction showed.

Sample: naive CD8+ T cells from PBMCs. This TCR came from a young man in good health. Some clones in this sample may be carry-over from other donors' samples.

CDR3 amino acids: CASDGQGRIEQYF. DNA of the CDR3: TGTGCCAGCGATGGACAGGGCCGTATAGAGCAGTACTTC. The chain recombines TRBV6-1 with TRBJ2-7; TRBD1 aligns across 8 bases. Germline V gene sequence: CDR1 MNHNS, CDR2 SASEGT. The CDR3 is made up of 13 amino acids. The V gene end was trimmed by 8 bases and the J gene end by 7 bases; junction bases not matched to a gene: 10.